This T cell receptor (beta chain) was recovered during a study of regulatory T cells in long-lasting Graves disease. The CDR3 length is 13 residues. Germline assignment: CDR1 DFQATT and CDR2 SNEGSKA (reference sequence). About this clonotype: Since a much larger clone is just one base distant, this may be a read error.

Arm-PCR with iRepertoire HTBI primers amplified the CDR3 regions for these TCR beta libraries. TCRdb reprocessed the multiplex PCR reads with MiXCR, giving one entry per CDR3 protein. The table includes some 340,000 distinct CDR3 sequences, 20% to 25% detected once. Documented time point: persistent/refractory GD, antithyroid drugs over 5 years with positive TRAb. From RNA extracted from PBMCs, the TCR library was made. The chain employs TRBV20-1 and TRBJ2-4; D call uncertain. Sequences were derived from peripheral blood mononuclear cells (PBMCs), sampled when the disease was refractory, from a patient treated with antithyroid drugs. This receptor was obtained from a woman in her thirties or forties with Graves disease. The CDR3 loop reads CSADGPDKNIQCF. CDR3 bases: TGCAGTGCGGACGGACCCGACAAAAACATTCAGTGCTTC.